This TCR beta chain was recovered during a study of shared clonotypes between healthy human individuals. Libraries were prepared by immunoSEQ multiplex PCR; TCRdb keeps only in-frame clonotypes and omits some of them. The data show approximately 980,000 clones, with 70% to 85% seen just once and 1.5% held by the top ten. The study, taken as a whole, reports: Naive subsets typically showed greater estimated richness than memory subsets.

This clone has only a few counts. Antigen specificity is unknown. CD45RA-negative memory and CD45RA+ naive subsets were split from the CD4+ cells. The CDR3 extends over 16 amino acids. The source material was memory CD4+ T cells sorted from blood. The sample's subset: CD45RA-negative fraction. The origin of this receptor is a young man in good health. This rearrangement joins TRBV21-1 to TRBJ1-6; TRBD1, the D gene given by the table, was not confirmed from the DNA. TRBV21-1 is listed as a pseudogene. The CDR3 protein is CASCKVSGTAYSPLHF. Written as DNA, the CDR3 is TGTGCCAGCTGCAAAGTTTCCGGGACAGCCTATTCACCCCTCCACTTT.